This T cell receptor beta chain was found in a study of T cells after yellow fever vaccination. Template switching with 5'RACE generated the TCR cDNA and added a universal primer site and UMIs. TCRdb analysed the 5' RACE reads with MiXCR anew, one entry per CDR3 protein. The data contain roughly 30,000 distinct CDR3 sequences, roughly a tenth of them singletons. Germline CDR1 and CDR2: LGHNA and YSLEER. The CDR3 is 15 residues long. Trimming cost V 4 bases and J 4 bases, with 14 bases left between them. This clonotype has ten or more counts. The study, taken as a whole, reports: Sorted memory subsets on day 0 lacked detectable levels of almost all vaccine-responding clonotypes. Most primary-vaccination clones recurred post-booster (around 95% CD4, around 90% CD8).

The chain is built from TRBV4-3 and TRBJ2-1; the D gene is possibly TRBD1 (5 bases). The input for sequencing was PBMCs, either bulk or a sorted T-cell subset (CD4+, CD8+, memory, or dextramer-sorted; not recorded which), taken more than 14 days after the first yellow fever vaccination. The origin of this receptor is a man between 18 and 29 years old who received the YFV17D yellow fever vaccine. CDR3 coding DNA: TGCGCCAGCAGCCCTGACAGTCTCCCATACAATGAGCAGTTCTTC. Its translation: CASSPDSLPYNEQFF.